This T cell receptor beta chain was recovered during a study of blood T cell repertoires in COVID-19. On the study more broadly: Collection of acute and convalescent COVID-19 samples took place in the United States, Italy and Spain. PBMCs, B-cell-depleted T cells, or T cells provided the cDNA or gDNA that made up the material.

Per the authors' pipeline: Estimation of nucleated cell counts was performed using reference gene primer amplification. Sequenced by immunoSEQ multiplex PCR; TCRdb stores in-frame clones only, minus some. V, J and clone size derive from that table, while D and trimming were established from the DNA sequence. The profile shows some 52,000 clones, 87% of them singletons. After removal of 3 bases from V and 7 bases from J, the junction contained 4 bases not matched to a gene. This CDR3 has 14 residues. Germline V gene data show CDR1 as SGHRS and CDR2 as YFSETQ. Material for sequencing was peripheral blood. The origin of this receptor is a human donor with active COVID-19. The donor label of this sample is uncertain. V and J are TRBV5-1 and TRBJ1-6; 7 bases agree with TRBD1. In DNA, the CDR3 is TGCGCCAGCAGCTCGGGACAGATAAATTCACCCCTCCACTTT. It specifies CASSSGQINSPLHF.